The subject of this entry is one TCR beta chain. Generated by immunoSEQ multiplex PCR, the TCRdb table keeps only in-frame clones and is missing some. The profile shows about 62,000 clones, 80% to 90% of them singletons. This specimen comes from a study of blood T cell repertoires in COVID-19. In germline, CDR1 is LNHNV, CDR2 YYDKDF (reference sequence). The V and J ends lost 9 bases and 4 bases, in that order; junction bases with no gene match: 10. This CDR3 comprises 15 residues. The sequence came from a woman aged 80 or over with acute or convalescent COVID-19. The sequenced sample consisted of peripheral blood. The rearrangement joins TRBV15 to TRBJ2-1; TRBD2 matches at 9 bases. The DNA for the CDR3 is TGTGCCACTGAGTATATAGGACTAGCGTACAATGAGCAGTTCTTC. Translation gives CATEYIGLAYNEQFF.